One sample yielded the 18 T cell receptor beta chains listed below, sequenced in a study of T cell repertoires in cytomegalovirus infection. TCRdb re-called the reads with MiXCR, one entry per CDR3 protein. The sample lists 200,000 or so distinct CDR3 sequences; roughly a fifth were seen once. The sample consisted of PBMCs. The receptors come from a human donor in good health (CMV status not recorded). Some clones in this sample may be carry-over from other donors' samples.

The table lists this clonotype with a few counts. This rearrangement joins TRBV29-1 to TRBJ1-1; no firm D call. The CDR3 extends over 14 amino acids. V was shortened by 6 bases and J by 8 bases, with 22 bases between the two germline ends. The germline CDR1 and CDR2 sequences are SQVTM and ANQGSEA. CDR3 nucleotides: TGCAGCGTCGGAGGTGAGGGAAGTGCAGGAGAAGCTTTCTTT. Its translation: CSVGGEGSAGEAFF.

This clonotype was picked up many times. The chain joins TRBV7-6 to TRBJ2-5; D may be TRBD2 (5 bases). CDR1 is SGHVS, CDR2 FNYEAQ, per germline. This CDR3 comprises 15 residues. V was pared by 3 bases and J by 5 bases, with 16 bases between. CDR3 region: CASSFGPGWRETQYF. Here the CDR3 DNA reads TGTGCCAGCAGCTTCGGTCCGGGGTGGAGGGAGACCCAGTACTTC.

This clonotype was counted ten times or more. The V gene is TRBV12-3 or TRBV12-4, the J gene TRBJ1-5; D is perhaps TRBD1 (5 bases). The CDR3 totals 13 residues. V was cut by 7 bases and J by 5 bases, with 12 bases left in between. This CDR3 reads CASTLGGDQPQHF. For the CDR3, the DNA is TGTGCCAGCACCCTGGGAGGGGATCAGCCCCAGCATTTT.

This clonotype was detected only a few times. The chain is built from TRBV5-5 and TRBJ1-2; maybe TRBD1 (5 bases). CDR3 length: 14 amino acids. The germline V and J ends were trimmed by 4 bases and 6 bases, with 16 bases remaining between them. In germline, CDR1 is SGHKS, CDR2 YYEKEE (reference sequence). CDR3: CASSGRTLNDGYTF. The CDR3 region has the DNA TGTGCCAGCAGCGGGCGGACATTGAACGATGGCTACACCTTC. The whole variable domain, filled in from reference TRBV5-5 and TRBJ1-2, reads DAGVTQSPTHLIKTRGQQVTLRCSPISGHKSVSWYQQVLGQGPQFIFQYYEKEERGRGNFPDRFSARQFPNYSSELNVNALLLGDSALYLCASSGRTLNDGYTFGSGTRLTVV.

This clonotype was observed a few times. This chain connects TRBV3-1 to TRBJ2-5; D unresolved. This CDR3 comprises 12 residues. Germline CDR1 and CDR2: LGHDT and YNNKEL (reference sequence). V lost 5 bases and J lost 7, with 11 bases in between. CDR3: CASSYDSGTQYF. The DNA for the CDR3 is TGTGCCAGCAGCTACGACTCGGGGACCCAGTACTTC.

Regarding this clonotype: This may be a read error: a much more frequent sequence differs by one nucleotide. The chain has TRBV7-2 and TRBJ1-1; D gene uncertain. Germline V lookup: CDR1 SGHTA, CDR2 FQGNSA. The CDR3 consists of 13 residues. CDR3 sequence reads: CASSFDWNTDAFF. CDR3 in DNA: TGTGCCAGCAGCTTCGACTGGAACACTGACGCTTTCTTT.

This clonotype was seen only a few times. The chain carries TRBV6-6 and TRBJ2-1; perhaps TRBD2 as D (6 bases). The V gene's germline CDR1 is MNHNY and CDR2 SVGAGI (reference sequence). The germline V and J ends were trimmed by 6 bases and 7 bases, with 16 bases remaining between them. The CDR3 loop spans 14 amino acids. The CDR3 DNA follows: TGTGCCAGCAGCCCTCGTGGAGGGGATAATGAGCAGTTCTTC. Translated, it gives CASSPRGGDNEQFF.

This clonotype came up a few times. The CDR3 nucleotides are TGCGCCAGCAGCCTGACGGCCGGTTCGAACACCGGGGAGCTGTTTTTT. Translation: CASSLTAGSNTGELFF. This sequence joins TRBV4-1 and TRBJ2-2; D remains ambiguous. The CDR3 sequence is 16 residues long. V shed 4 bases and J shed 0 bases, with 12 bases lying between them. Germline V gene lookup returns CDR1 MGHRA and CDR2 YSYEKL.

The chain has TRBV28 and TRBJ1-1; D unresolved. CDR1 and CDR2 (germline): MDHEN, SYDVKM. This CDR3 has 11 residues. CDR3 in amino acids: CTSRWVTEAFF. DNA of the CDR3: TGTACCTCGAGGTGGGTTACTGAAGCTTTCTTT. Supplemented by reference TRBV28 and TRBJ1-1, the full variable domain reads DVKVTQSSRYLVKRTGEKVFLECVQDMDHENMFWYRQDPGLGLRLIYFSYDVKMKEKGDIPEGYSVSREKKERFSLILESASTNQTSMYLCTSRWVTEAFFGQGTRLTVV.

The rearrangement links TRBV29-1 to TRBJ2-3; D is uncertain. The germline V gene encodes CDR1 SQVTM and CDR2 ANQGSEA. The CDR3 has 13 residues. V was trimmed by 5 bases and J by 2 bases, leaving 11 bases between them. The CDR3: CSVRRSLTDTQYF. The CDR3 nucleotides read TGCAGCGTTCGACGGAGCCTCACAGATACGCAGTATTTT.

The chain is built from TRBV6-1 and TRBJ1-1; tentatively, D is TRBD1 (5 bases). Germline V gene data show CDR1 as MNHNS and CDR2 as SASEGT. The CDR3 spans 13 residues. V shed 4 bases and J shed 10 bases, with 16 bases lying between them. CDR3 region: CASSGGTGFGAFF. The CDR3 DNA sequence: TGTGCCAGCAGTGGCGGAACAGGATTTGGAGCTTTCTTT.

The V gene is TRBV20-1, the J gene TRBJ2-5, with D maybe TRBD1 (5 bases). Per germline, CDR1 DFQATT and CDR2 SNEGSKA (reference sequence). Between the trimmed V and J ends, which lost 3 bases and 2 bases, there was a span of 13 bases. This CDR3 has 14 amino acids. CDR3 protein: CSASSQGGQETQYF. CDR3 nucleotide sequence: TGCAGTGCTAGTTCTCAGGGTGGTCAAGAGACCCAGTACTTC.

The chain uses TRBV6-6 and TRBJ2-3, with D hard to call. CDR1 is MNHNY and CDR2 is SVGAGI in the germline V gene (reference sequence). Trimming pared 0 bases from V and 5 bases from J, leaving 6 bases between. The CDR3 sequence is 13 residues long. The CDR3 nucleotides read TGTGCCAGCAGTTACTCTTATGGAGATACGCAGTATTTT. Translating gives CASSYSYGDTQYF.

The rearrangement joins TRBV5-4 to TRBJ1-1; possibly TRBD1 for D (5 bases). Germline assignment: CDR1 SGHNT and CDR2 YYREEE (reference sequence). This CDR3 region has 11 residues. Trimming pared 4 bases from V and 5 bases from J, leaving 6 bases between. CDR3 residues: CASSRGTEAFF. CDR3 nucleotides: TGTGCCAGCAGCCGGGGGACTGAAGCTTTCTTT.

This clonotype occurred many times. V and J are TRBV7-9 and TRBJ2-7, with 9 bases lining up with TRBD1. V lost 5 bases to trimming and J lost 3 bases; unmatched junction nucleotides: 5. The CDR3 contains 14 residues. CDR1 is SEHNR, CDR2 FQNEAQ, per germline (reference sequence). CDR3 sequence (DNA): TGTGCCAGCAGCCCACCGGGACAGGGCTACGAGCAGTACTTC. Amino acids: CASSPPGQGYEQYF. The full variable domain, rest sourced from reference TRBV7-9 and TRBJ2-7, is DTGVSQNPRHKITKRGQNVTFRCDPISEHNRLYWYRQTLGQGPEFLTYFQNEAQLEKSRLLSDRFSAERPKGSFSTLEIQRTEQGDSAMYLCASSPPGQGYEQYFGPGTRLTVT.

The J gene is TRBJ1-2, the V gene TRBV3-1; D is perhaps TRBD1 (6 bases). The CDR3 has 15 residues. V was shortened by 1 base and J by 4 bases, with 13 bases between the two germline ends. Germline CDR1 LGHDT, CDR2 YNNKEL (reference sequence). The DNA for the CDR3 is TGTGCCAGCAGCCAAGGGGGAACGGGGGCCTATGGCTACACCTTC. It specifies CASSQGGTGAYGYTF.

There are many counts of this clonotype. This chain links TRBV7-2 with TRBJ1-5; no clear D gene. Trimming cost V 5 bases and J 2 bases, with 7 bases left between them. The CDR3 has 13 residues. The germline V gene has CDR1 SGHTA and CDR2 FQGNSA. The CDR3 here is CASSTKGNQPQHF. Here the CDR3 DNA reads TGTGCCAGCAGCACAAAAGGCAATCAGCCCCAGCATTTT.

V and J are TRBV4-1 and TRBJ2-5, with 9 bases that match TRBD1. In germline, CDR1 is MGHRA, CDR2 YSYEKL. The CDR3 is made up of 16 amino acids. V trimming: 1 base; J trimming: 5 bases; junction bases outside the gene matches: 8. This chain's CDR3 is CASSQARGQGGETQYF. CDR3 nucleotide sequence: TGCGCCAGCAGCCAAGCCCGGGGACAGGGTGGTGAGACCCAGTACTTC.